The clone carrying this TCR beta chain was counted once. Its matching antigen is unknown. This CDR3 comprises 16 residues. Germline values: CDR1 SEHNR, CDR2 FQNEAQ (reference sequence). V gave up 3 bases and J gave up 7 bases, with 18 bases separating them. This sample was included in a study of shared clonotypes between healthy human individuals. The study's findings and limits: A handful of donors had roughly 5% of their naive CD4 clonotypes in common.

Genomic DNA belonging to each subset was distributed in equal measure over several immunoSEQ plates. The protocol was immunoSEQ multiplex PCR, while the TCRdb copy is restricted to in-frame clones and leaves out a portion. The sample includes 760,000 or so clones, about 96% of them seen just once. Naive CD8 cells were CD45RO-negative, positively selected for CCR7, excluding terminally differentiated effector memory CD45RA+ cells. All of the donors resided in Nashville, Tennessee, and each was a Caucasian adult. The sequence was obtained from a young man in good health. Input material: naive CD8+ T cells sorted from blood. The rearrangement uses TRBV7-9 and TRBJ1-4, with D unresolved. Here the CDR3 reads CASSFPPSPEGEKLFF. The CDR3 region has the DNA TGTGCCAGCAGCTTCCCCCCCTCGCCTGAAGGTGAAAAACTGTTTTTT. Supplemented by reference TRBV7-9 and TRBJ1-4, the full variable domain reads DTGVSQNPRHKITKRGQNVTFRCDPISEHNRLYWYRQTLGQGPEFLTYFQNEAQLEKSRLLSDRFSAERPKGSFSTLEIQRTEQGDSAMYLCASSFPPSPEGEKLFFGSGTQLSVL.